These 29 T cell receptor beta chains originate from one sample sequenced in a study of technical replicates of blood from a few donors. The method was immunoSEQ multiplex PCR; TCRdb's version includes in-frame clones alone and lacks a portion of them. There are about 81,000 clones in the sample; 80% to 90% occur only once, and nearly 4% lies in the top ten. Sequencing was performed on PBMCs. The receptor set was obtained from a human donor in good health. Some clones in this sample may be carry-over from other donors' samples.

The chain recombines TRBV30 with TRBJ2-7; a possible D gene is TRBD2 (5 bases). Trimming took 4 bases from V and 0 from J, leaving 7 bases between them. Germline loops: CDR1 GTSNPN, CDR2 SVGIG (reference sequence). This CDR3 spans 12 amino acids. CDR3 sequence reads: CAWMGSSYEQYF. CDR3 in DNA: TGTGCCTGGATGGGGAGCTCCTACGAGCAGTACTTC.

The chain couples TRBV6-1 to TRBJ2-2, with a tentative D call TRBD1 (6 bases). V was trimmed by 3 bases and J by 2 bases, leaving 10 bases between them. CDR1 MNHNS and CDR2 SASEGT come from the germline V gene. The CDR3 runs to 15 residues. CDR3 nucleotide sequence: TGTGCCAGCAGTGACAGGGGCCCCAACACCGGGGAGCTGTTTTTT. Amino acids: CASSDRGPNTGELFF.

This clone came up a few times. This sequence joins TRBV5-8 and TRBJ1-2, with no clear D. This CDR3 is built from 13 residues. Per germline, CDR1 SGHTS and CDR2 YDEGEE. Trimming left V 6 bases short and J 0 bases short, with 9 bases between. In nucleotides, the CDR3 is TGTGCCAGCACCGAAGGAGCTAACTATGGCTACACCTTC. Its translation: CASTEGANYGYTF.

This rearrangement joins TRBV5-1 to TRBJ2-7, with 7 positions matching TRBD1. The CDR3 spans 14 residues. Looked up from germline, CDR1 is SGHRS and CDR2 is YFSETQ. With V trimmed by 2 bases and J by 1 base, 3 bases remained unmatched. CDR3 bases: TGCGCCAGCAGCTTCGGGACAGCTTCCTACGAGCAGTACTTC. Translation gives CASSFGTASYEQYF.

The rearrangement joins TRBV27 to TRBJ2-3, with 9 bases lining up with TRBD2. V shed 2 bases, J shed 0 bases, and the junction held 0 bases outside the gene matches. The CDR3 spans 15 residues. In germline, CDR1 is MNHEY, CDR2 SMNVEV (reference sequence). CDR3 DNA: TGTGCCAGCAGTTTACTAGCGGGAAGCACAGATACGCAGTATTTT. Translation gives CASSLLAGSTDTQYF.

This clone was seen just once. The chain employs TRBV6-4 and TRBJ2-2; D is undetermined. Germline-derived CDR1 and CDR2 are MRHNA and SNTAGT. The V gene lost 2 bases and the J gene lost 3 bases, with 7 bases spanning the gap. The CDR3 has 14 amino acids. CDR3: CASSDSEHTGELFF. The DNA of the CDR3 is TGTGCCAGCAGTGACAGCGAACACACCGGGGAGCTGTTTTTT.

The chain couples TRBV4-3 to TRBJ1-5; D not certain. From germline, CDR1 is LGHNA and CDR2 YSLEER. V lost 0 bases and J 7 bases, leaving 7 bases between the germline ends. This CDR3 has 13 residues. CDR3 amino acids: CASSQDRGQPQHF. The CDR3 DNA sequence: TGCGCCAGCAGCCAAGATAGAGGCCAGCCCCAGCATTTT.

J is TRBJ1-2 and V is TRBV4-2; D call uncertain. The germline V gene has CDR1 LGHNA and CDR2 YNFKEQ. The V end lost 0 bases, the J end lost 4 bases, and 9 bases lay between the germline ends. CDR3 length: 14 amino acids. In nucleotides, the CDR3 is TGTGCCAGCAGCCAAGATATAGCTGTCTATGGCTACACCTTC. Translation: CASSQDIAVYGYTF.

This rearrangement joins TRBV5-1 to TRBJ2-3; 14 bases are a match to TRBD2. The CDR3 totals 18 residues. Germline V gene sequence: CDR1 SGHRS, CDR2 YFSETQ. Losses at the gene ends were 1 base for V and 4 bases for J; bases not matched to a gene: 8. The CDR3 protein is CASSLTGTSGSGSDTQYF. CDR3 nucleotides: TGCGCCAGCAGCTTGACCGGGACTAGCGGGAGCGGGTCAGATACGCAGTATTTT.

The table lists this clone with a few counts. The rearrangement links TRBV19 to TRBJ1-5; D is possibly TRBD1 (6 bases). The germline gives CDR1 LNHDA, CDR2 SQIVND (reference sequence). With 3 bases removed from V and 4 bases from J, the gap between germline ends came to 10 bases. This CDR3 has 14 residues. This CDR3 is CASSIGQPNQPQHF. Here the CDR3 DNA reads TGTGCCAGTAGTATCGGACAGCCGAATCAGCCCCAGCATTTT.

This chain joins TRBV7-6 and TRBJ1-4; no clear D. Trimming took off 2 bases at V and 6 bases at J, with 4 bases between the two ends. The CDR3 totals 12 residues. Germline-derived CDR1 and CDR2 are SGHVS and FNYEAQ. CDR3 sequence (DNA): TGTGCCAGCAGCTTAATAGATGAAAAACTGTTTTTT. This gives the protein CASSLIDEKLFF.

V usage is TRBV21-1 and J usage is TRBJ2-3; no DNA check was done on the table's D call, TRBD2. TRBV21-1 is deemed a pseudogene. This CDR3 comprises 15 residues. CDR3 sequence: CASSKDEGCADTQYF. For the CDR3, the DNA is TGTGCCAGCAGCAAAGATGAGGGCTGCGCAGATACGCAGTATTTT.

The genes are TRBV7-2 and TRBJ2-3; TRBD1 matches at 8 bases. This CDR3 spans 16 amino acids. Germline CDR1 is SGHTA and CDR2 is FQGNSA. V dropped 5 bases and J dropped 1; count of bases not matched to a gene: 8. The CDR3 sequence is CASSPGQAFGTDTQYF. The CDR3 DNA reads as TGTGCCAGCAGCCCGGGACAGGCGTTTGGCACAGATACGCAGTATTTT.

The V call is TRBV4-1, the J call TRBJ1-1, with D possibly being TRBD1 (6 bases). This CDR3 comprises 15 residues. V lost 2 bases and J 1 base, leaving 11 bases between the germline ends. CDR1 is MGHRA, CDR2 YSYEKL, per germline. The CDR3 bases are TGCGCCAGCAGCCAACAAAGGGGGTCGAACACTGAAGCTTTCTTT. Its translation is CASSQQRGSNTEAFF.

This clone has just a few counts. V usage is TRBV4-1 and J usage is TRBJ2-1, with D tentatively TRBD2 (6 bases). This CDR3 spans 15 amino acids. Germline assignment: CDR1 MGHRA and CDR2 YSYEKL. Trimming shortened V by 0 bases and J by 7 bases, and 13 bases separated the two germline ends. Here the CDR3 reads CASSQDRRGQNEQFF. DNA of the CDR3: TGCGCCAGCAGCCAAGATCGGAGGGGCCAAAATGAGCAGTTCTTC.

The chain links TRBV30 to TRBJ1-1; D is uncertain. This CDR3 has 12 amino acids. Germline V CDR1 and CDR2: GTSNPN, SVGIG (reference sequence). V lost 3 bases and J lost 1, with 6 bases in between. CDR3 loop: CAWRGENTEAFF. In nucleotides, the CDR3 is TGTGCCTGGAGGGGCGAGAACACTGAAGCTTTCTTT.

This sequence joins TRBV7-3 and TRBJ1-2; perhaps TRBD1 as D (5 bases). Trimming stripped 5 bases from V and 2 bases from J, with 15 bases between. Germline CDR1 is SGHTA and CDR2 is FQGTGA. The CDR3 is 15 residues long. This chain's CDR3 is CASSTLRAINYGYTF. The CDR3 bases are TGTGCCAGCAGCACACTCAGGGCGATAAACTATGGCTACACCTTC.

V is TRBV6-5 and J is TRBJ1-6; TRBD1 matches at 7 bases. The CDR3 is 15 amino acids. Germline V gene sequence: CDR1 MNHEY, CDR2 SVGAGI. J was trimmed by 5 bases and V by 7 bases; bases with no gene match: 8. The CDR3 DNA is TGTGCCAGCAAATTACAGGGGTTGAATAATTCACCCCTCCACTTT. Residues: CASKLQGLNNSPLHF.

This chain uses TRBV15 with TRBJ2-2; TRBD1 agrees at 10 bases. Germline-derived CDR1 and CDR2 are LNHNV and YYDKDF (reference sequence). The junction had 6 bases not matched to a gene; V was cut back by 5 bases and J by 6 bases. The CDR3 is made up of 15 amino acids. The CDR3 sequence: CATSFGQGVAGELFF. The DNA of the CDR3 is TGTGCCACCAGCTTCGGACAGGGGGTGGCCGGGGAGCTGTTTTTT.

The chain uses TRBV7-3 and TRBJ2-2, with 11 bases that match TRBD2. The V and J ends lost 4 bases and 1 base, in that order; junction bases with no gene match: 2. Germline CDR1 is SGHTA and CDR2 is FQGTGA. CDR3 length: 16 amino acids. The CDR3 protein is CASSSLAGGNTGELFF. CDR3 in DNA: TGTGCCAGCAGCTCTCTAGCGGGAGGGAACACCGGGGAGCTGTTTTTT.

With respect to this clone: Lacking the conserved final phenylalanine or tryptophan, this CDR3 likely reflects a read error. The CDR3 protein is CASSFWWSTGEQYL. The CDR3 DNA reads as TGTGCCAGCAGCTTCTGGTGGAGCACAGGCGAGCAGTACTTA. The chain employs TRBV11-3 and TRBJ2-7; TRBD1 might be the D (5 bases). CDR1 SGHNT and CDR2 YENEEA come from the germline V gene. The CDR3 contains 14 residues. The V gene lost 3 bases and the J gene lost 6 bases, with 15 bases spanning the gap.

The chain recombines TRBV12-5 with TRBJ1-6; perhaps TRBD1 as D (5 bases). V lost 6 bases and J 8 bases, leaving 8 bases between the germline ends. This CDR3 is 12 amino acids long. Germline V gene sequence: CDR1 LGHNT, CDR2 FRNRAP. CDR3 sequence reads: CASGPGYSPLHF. CDR3 nucleotides: TGTGCTAGTGGCCCAGGGTATTCACCCCTCCACTTT. The full variable domain, with the rest looked up from reference TRBV12-5 and TRBJ1-6, is DARVTQTPRHKVTEMGQEVTMRCQPILGHNTVFWYRQTMMQGLELLAYFRNRAPLDDSGMPKDRFSAEMPDATLATLKIQPSEPRDSAVYFCASGPGYSPLHFGNGTRLTVT.

This clone was counted once. The CDR3 loop is CASSLTGPRTYNEQFF. Here the CDR3 DNA reads TGCGCCAGCAGCTTGACAGGGCCAAGAACCTACAATGAGCAGTTCTTC. The rearrangement joins TRBV5-1 to TRBJ2-1; a weak D match, TRBD1 (6 bases). V was trimmed by 1 base and J by 2 bases, leaving 13 bases between them. CDR1 and CDR2 from the germline V gene are SGHRS and YFSETQ. The CDR3 runs to 16 residues.

The J gene is TRBJ1-2, the V gene TRBV5-4; D is unclear. CDR1 and CDR2 from the germline V gene are SGHNT and YYREEE (reference sequence). The CDR3 runs to 15 residues. V was pared by 4 bases and J by 4 bases, with 17 bases between. CDR3: CASSPDTSTSYGYTF. DNA of the CDR3: TGTGCCAGCAGCCCTGACACCTCCACCTCCTATGGCTACACCTTC.

The chain carries TRBV19 and TRBJ2-7; a weak D match, TRBD1 (6 bases). Germline CDR1 LNHDA, CDR2 SQIVND (reference sequence). The CDR3 spans 15 residues. Trimming took off 5 bases at V and 3 bases at J, with 17 bases between the two ends. The chain's CDR3 is CASSARRGRSYEQYF. The CDR3 nucleotides read TGTGCCAGTAGTGCCCGCAGGGGAAGAAGCTACGAGCAGTACTTC. Combining the CDR3 with reference TRBV19 and TRBJ2-7 gives the whole variable domain DGGITQSPKYLFRKEGQNVTLSCEQNLNHDAMYWYRQDPGQGLRLIYYSQIVNDFQKGDIAEGYSVSREKKESFPLTVTSAQKNPTAFYLCASSARRGRSYEQYFGPGTRLTVT.

At least ten counts were recorded for this clone. The gene calls are TRBV11-3 and TRBJ1-5; D ambiguous. The CDR3 is 13 amino acids. CDR1 is SGHNT, CDR2 YENEEA, per germline. The ends were cut back, 2 bases at V and 4 bases at J, with 6 bases in the middle. The CDR3 DNA is TGTGCCAGCAGCTTATCCGTGAATCAGCCCCAGCATTTT. This sequence encodes CASSLSVNQPQHF.

This clone came up a few times. The J gene is TRBJ2-7, the V gene TRBV27; 7 bases map to TRBD2. CDR3 length: 17 amino acids. The V gene end was trimmed by 0 bases and the J gene end by 2 bases; junction bases not matched to a gene: 10. CDR1 and CDR2 from the germline V gene are MNHEY and SMNVEV (reference sequence). CDR3 residues: CASSLSSGGSPPYEQYF. The DNA for the CDR3 is TGTGCCAGCAGTTTATCGAGTGGCGGGAGTCCCCCCTACGAGCAGTACTTC.

This clone has only one observation. J is TRBJ1-2 and V is TRBV20-1, with D perhaps matching TRBD1 (5 bases). The CDR3 length is 11 residues. Germline CDR1 and CDR2: DFQATT and SNEGSKA (reference sequence). V was clipped by 2 bases and J by 8 bases, with 9 bases between them. Here the CDR3 DNA reads TGCAGTGCTAGAATGGGGGGAGGCTACACCTTC. This gives the protein CSARMGGGYTF.

The chain has TRBV2 and TRBJ2-5; possibly TRBD2 for D (6 bases). CDR3 size: 15 residues. V lost 3 bases and J lost 5, with 16 bases in between. CDR1 SNHLY and CDR2 FYNNEI come from the germline V gene. The CDR3 bases are TGTGCCAGCAGTGAGGATTTGGGGGGTGGCGAGACCCAGTACTTC. Translated: CASSEDLGGGETQYF.